The text below deals with one T cell receptor (beta chain). The target antigen is unknown. The data were produced by immunoSEQ multiplex PCR, yet TCRdb's version contains in-frame clones alone and is incomplete. The sample comprises 95,000 to 100,000 clones, around nine tenths of which are singletons, and more than 15% rests with the top ten. The sample is drawn from a study of T cell responses to AZD1222 COVID-19 vaccine. Overall study findings and caveats: No repertoire was sampled before or during the peak T cell response, only after it. Clonal diversity may have been underestimated in mostly white British donors. The study found vaccine-associated CD4 TCRs spanning spike, dominant at 160-218 and 743-854.

Second-dose intervals of approximately 4 or approximately 12 weeks were pooled. CDR3 length: 13 residues. Germline assignment: CDR1 LNHDA and CDR2 SQIVND (reference sequence). Trimming took off 1 base at V and 8 bases at J, with 9 bases between the two ends. The sequences come from peripheral blood, collected 28 days after the second AZD1222 dose. The V and J genes are TRBV19 and TRBJ1-5; D is unclear. The receptor comes from an adult who received the AZD1222 COVID-19 vaccine. The CDR3: CASSIGRPEPQHF. In DNA, the CDR3 is TGTGCCAGTAGTATAGGCAGGCCCGAGCCCCAGCATTTT.